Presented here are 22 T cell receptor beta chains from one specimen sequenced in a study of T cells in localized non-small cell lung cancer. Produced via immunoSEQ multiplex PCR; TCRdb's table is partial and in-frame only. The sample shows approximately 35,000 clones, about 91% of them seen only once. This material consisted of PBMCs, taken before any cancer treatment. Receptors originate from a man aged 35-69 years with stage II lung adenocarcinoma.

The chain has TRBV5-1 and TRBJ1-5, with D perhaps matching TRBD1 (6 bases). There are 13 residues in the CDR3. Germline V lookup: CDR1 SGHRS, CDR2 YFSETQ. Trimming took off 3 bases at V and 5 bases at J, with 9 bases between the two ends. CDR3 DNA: TGCGCCAGCAGCTGGGAGGGGGATCAGCCCCAGCATTTT. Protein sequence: CASSWEGDQPQHF.

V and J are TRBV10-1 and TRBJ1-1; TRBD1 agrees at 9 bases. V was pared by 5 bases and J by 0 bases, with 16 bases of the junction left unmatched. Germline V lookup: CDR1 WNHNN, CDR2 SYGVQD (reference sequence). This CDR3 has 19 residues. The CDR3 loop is CASSPSLTGQGRLNTEAFF. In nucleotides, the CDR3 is TGCGCCAGCAGTCCCTCCTTGACGGGACAGGGCCGTCTGAACACTGAAGCTTTCTTT.

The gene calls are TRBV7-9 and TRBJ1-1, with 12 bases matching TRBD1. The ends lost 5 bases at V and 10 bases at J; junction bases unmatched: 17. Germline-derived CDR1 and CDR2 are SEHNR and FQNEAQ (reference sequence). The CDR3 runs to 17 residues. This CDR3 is CASSPMGDRGLVRPAFF. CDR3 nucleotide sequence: TGTGCCAGCAGCCCTATGGGGGACAGGGGGCTAGTGCGCCCAGCTTTCTTT.

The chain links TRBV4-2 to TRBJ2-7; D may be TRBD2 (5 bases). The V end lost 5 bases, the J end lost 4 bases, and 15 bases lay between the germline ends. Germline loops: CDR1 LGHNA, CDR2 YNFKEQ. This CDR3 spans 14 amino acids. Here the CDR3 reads CASSGAEVSYEQYF. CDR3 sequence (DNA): TGTGCCAGCAGCGGCGCGGAGGTATCATACGAGCAGTACTTC.

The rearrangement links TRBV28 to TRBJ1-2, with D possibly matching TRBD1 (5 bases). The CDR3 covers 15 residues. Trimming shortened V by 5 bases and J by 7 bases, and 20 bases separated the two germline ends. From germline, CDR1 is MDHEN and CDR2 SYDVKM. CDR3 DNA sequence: TGTGCCAGCAGTAGAATATTTCACGGGACGTTTGGCTACACCTTC. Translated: CASSRIFHGTFGYTF.

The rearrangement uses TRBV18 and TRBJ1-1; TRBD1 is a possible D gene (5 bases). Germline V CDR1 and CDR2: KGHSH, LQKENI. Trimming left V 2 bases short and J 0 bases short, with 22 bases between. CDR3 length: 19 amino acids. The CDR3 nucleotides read TGTGCCAGCTCACCAGTTGCAGGAGGGGTAGGGGATATGAACACTGAAGCTTTCTTT. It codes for CASSPVAGGVGDMNTEAFF. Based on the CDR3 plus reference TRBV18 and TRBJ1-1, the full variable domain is NAGVMQNPRHLVRRRGQEARLRCSPMKGHSHVYWYRQLPEEGLKFMVYLQKENIIDESGMPKERFSAEFPKEGPSILRIQQVVRGDSAAYFCASSPVAGGVGDMNTEAFFGQGTRLTVV.

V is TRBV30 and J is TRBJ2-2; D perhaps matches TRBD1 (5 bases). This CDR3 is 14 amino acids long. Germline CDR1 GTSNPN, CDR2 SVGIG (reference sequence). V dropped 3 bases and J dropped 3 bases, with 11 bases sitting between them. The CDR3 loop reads CAWSPGLYTGELFF. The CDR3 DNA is TGTGCCTGGAGCCCAGGGCTTTACACCGGGGAGCTGTTTTTT.

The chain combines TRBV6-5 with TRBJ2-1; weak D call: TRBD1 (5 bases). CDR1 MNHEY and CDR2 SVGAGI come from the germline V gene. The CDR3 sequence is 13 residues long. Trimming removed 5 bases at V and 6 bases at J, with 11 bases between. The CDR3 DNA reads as TGTGCCAGCAGTAAACAGGTCCCCAATGAGCAGTTCTTC. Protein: CASSKQVPNEQFF.

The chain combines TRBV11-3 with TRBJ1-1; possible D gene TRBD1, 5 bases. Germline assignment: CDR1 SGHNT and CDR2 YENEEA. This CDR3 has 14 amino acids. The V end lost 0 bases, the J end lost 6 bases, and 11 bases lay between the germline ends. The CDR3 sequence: CASSLDREIAEAFF. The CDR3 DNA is TGTGCCAGCAGCTTAGACAGGGAAATCGCTGAAGCTTTCTTT.

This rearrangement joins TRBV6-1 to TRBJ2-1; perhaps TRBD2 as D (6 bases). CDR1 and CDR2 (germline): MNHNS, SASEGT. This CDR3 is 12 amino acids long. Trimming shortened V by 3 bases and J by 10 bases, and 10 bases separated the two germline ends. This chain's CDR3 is CASSDGGREQFF. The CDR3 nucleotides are TGTGCCAGCAGTGATGGGGGGAGGGAGCAGTTCTTC.

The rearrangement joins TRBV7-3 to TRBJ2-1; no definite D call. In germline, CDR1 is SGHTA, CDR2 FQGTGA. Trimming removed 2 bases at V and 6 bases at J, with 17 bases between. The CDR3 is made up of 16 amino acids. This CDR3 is CASSLPGGEGPNEQFF. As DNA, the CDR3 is TGTGCCAGCAGCTTACCCGGCGGAGAAGGGCCCAATGAGCAGTTCTTC.

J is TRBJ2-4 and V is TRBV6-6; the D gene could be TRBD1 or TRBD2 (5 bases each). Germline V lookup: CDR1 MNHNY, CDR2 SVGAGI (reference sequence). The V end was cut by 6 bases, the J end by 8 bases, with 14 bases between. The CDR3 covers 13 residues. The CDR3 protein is CASSPMGPYIQYF. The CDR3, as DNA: TGTGCCAGCAGCCCCATGGGACCGTACATTCAGTACTTC.

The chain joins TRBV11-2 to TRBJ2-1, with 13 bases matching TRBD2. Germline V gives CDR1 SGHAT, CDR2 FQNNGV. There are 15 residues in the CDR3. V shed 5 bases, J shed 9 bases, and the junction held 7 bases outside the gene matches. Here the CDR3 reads CASSPRTSGSGEQFF. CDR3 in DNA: TGTGCCAGCAGCCCCCGGACTAGCGGGAGCGGTGAGCAGTTCTTC.

CDR3 bases: TGTGCCAGCAGCTTCCGGGCCTCCCCGCCCACCTACGAGCAGTACTTC. This sequence encodes CASSFRASPPTYEQYF. The chain combines TRBV7-9 with TRBJ2-7, with unresolved D. Looked up from germline, CDR1 is SEHNR and CDR2 is FQNEAQ (reference sequence). CDR3 length: 16 amino acids. Trimming pared 3 bases from V and 2 bases from J, leaving 17 bases between.

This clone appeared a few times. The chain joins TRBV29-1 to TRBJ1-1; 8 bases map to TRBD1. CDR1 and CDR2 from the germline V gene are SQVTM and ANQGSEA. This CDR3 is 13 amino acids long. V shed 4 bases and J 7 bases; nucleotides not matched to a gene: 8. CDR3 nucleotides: TGCAGCGTTGTCGAGACAGGGGTTGGTGAAGCTTTCTTT. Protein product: CSVVETGVGEAFF.

CDR3: CASRKLRASGSETQYF. CDR3 DNA: TGCGCCAGCAGGAAGCTGAGGGCTAGCGGGAGTGAGACCCAGTACTTC. The V call is TRBV5-1, the J call TRBJ2-5, with 10 bases matching TRBD2. V shed 5 bases, J shed 5 bases, and the junction held 12 bases outside the gene matches. The CDR3 spans 16 residues. Germline CDR1 SGHRS, CDR2 YFSETQ.

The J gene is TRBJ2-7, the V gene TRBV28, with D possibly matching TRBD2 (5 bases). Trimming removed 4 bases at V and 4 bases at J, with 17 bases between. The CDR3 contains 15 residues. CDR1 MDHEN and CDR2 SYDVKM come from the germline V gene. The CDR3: CASSSGNGIGYEQYF. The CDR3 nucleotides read TGTGCCAGCAGTTCCGGGAACGGGATTGGGTACGAGCAGTACTTC.

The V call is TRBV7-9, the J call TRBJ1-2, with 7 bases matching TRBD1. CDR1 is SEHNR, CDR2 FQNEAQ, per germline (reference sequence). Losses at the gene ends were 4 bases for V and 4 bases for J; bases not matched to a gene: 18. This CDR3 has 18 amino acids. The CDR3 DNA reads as TGTGCCAGCAGCTCCAACAGATCATACCGGGACAGAGGCTATGGCTACACCTTC. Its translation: CASSSNRSYRDRGYGYTF. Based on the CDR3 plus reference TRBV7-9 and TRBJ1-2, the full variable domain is DTGVSQNPRHKITKRGQNVTFRCDPISEHNRLYWYRQTLGQGPEFLTYFQNEAQLEKSRLLSDRFSAERPKGSFSTLEIQRTEQGDSAMYLCASSSNRSYRDRGYGYTFGSGTRLTVV.

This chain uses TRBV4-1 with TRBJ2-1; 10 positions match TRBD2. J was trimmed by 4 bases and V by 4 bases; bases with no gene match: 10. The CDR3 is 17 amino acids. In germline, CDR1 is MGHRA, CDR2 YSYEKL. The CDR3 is CASSLGLAGAGYNEQFF. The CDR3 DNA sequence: TGCGCCAGCAGCCTTGGGCTAGCGGGAGCTGGGTACAATGAGCAGTTCTTC.

This chain's CDR3 is CASSEDRGGYNEQFF. The CDR3, as DNA: TGTGCCAGCAGTGAAGATAGGGGGGGTTACAATGAGCAGTTCTTC. The V and J genes are TRBV2 and TRBJ2-1; D is possibly TRBD2 (7 bases). Trimming removed 1 base at V and 4 bases at J, with 11 bases between. Germline CDR1 and CDR2: SNHLY and FYNNEI. The CDR3 loop spans 15 amino acids.

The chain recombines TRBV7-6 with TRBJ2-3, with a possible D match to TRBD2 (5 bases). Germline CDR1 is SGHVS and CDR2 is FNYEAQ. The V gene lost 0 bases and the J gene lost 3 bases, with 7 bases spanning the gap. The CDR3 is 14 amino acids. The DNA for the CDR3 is TGTGCCAGCAGCTTAGCTAGCGAAACAGATACGCAGTATTTT. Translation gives CASSLASETDTQYF.

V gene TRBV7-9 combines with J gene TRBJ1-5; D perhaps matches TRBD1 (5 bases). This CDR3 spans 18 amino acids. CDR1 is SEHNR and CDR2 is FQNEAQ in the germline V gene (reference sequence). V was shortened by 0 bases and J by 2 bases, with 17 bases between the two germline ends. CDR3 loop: CASSLALGGGRGNQPQHF. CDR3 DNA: TGTGCCAGCAGCTTAGCACTTGGGGGAGGGAGAGGCAATCAGCCCCAGCATTTT.